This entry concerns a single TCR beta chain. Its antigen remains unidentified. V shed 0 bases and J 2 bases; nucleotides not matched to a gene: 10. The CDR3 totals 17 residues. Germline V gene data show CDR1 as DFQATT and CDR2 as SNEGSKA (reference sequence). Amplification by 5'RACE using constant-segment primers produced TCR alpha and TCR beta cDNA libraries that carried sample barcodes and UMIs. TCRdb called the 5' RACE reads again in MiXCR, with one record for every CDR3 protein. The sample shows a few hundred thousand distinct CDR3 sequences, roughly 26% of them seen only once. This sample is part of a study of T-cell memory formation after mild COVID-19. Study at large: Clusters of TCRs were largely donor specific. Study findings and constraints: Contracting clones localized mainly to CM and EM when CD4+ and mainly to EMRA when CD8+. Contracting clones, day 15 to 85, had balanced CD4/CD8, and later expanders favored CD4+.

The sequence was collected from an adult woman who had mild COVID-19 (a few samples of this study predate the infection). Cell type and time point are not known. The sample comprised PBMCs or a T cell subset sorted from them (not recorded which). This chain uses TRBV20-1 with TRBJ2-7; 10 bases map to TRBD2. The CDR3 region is CSARDPASGSYTYEQYF. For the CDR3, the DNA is TGCAGTGCTAGAGATCCGGCTAGCGGGAGTTACACCTACGAGCAGTACTTC.